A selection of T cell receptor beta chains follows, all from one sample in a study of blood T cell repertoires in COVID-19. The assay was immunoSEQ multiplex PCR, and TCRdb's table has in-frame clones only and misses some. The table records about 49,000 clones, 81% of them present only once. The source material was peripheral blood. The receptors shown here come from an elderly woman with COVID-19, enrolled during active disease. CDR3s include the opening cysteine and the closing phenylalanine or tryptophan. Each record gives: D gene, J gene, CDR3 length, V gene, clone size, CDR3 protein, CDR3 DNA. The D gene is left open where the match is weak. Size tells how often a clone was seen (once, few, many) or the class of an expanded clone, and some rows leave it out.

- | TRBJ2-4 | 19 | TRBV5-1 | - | CASSLDPRDRFLAKNIQYF | TGCGCCAGCAGCTTGGATCCCCGAGACAGATTCCTTGCCAAAAACATTCAGTACTTC
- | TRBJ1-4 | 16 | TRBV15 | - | CATSRDRGSANEKLFF | TGTGCCACCAGCAGAGATAGGGGTTCAGCTAATGAAAAACTGTTTTTT
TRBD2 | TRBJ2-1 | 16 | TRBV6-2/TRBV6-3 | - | CASSGGRGGDMYEQFF | TGTGCCAGCAGTGGCGGACGGGGGGGAGACATGTATGAGCAGTTCTTC
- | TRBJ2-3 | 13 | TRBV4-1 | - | CASSHLGPDTQYF | TGCGCCAGCAGCCATTTGGGGCCAGATACGCAGTATTTT
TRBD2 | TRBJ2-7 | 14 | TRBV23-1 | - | CASGTSSSSYEQYF | TGCGCCAGTGGGACTAGCTCGAGCTCCTACGAGCAGTACTTC
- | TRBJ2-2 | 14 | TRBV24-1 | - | CATSDLRVPGELFF | TGTGCCACCAGTGATTTGCGGGTGCCCGGGGAGCTGTTTTTT
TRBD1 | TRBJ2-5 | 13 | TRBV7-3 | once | CASSRQGKETQYF | TGTGCCAGCAGCCGACAGGGGAAAGAGACCCAGTACTTC
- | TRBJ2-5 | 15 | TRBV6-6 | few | CASSALPGLPETQYF | TGTGCCAGCAGTGCTCTTCCGGGACTCCCAGAGACCCAGTACTTC
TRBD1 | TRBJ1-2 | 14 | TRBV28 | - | CASSWGQKNYGYTF | TGTGCCAGCAGTTGGGGACAGAAGAACTATGGCTACACCTTC
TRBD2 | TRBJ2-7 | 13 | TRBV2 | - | CASRTSATYEQYF | TGTGCCAGCAGAACTAGCGCAACCTACGAGCAGTACTTC
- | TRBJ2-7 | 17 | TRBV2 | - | CASTSSLGRTTSYEQYF | TGTGCCAGCACTTCTTCCTTGGGTAGGACTACCTCCTACGAGCAGTACTTC
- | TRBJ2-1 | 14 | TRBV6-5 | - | CASSSRRAYNEQFF | TGTGCCAGCAGTTCCCGGAGGGCCTACAATGAGCAGTTCTTC
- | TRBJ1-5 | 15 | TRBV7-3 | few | CAIFPRGGGNQPQHF | TGTGCCATCTTCCCGAGGGGGGGCGGTAATCAGCCCCAGCATTTT
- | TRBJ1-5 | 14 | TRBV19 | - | CASISDRGSQPQHF | TGTGCCAGTATCTCCGATCGGGGTAGCCAGCCCCAGCATTTT
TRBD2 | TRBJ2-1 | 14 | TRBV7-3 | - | CASSPGLAGVEQFF | TGTGCCAGCAGCCCAGGACTAGCGGGAGTGGAGCAGTTCTTC
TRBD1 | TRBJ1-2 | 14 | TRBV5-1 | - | CASSLLQGDYGYTF | TGCGCCAGCAGCTTGTTGCAGGGGGACTATGGCTACACCTTC
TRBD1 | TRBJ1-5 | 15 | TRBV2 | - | CASRDQTGLGQPQHF | TGTGCCAGCAGGGATCAGACAGGGTTGGGTCAGCCCCAGCATTTT
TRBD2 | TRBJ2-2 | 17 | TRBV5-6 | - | CASFSLRREPSPGELFF | TGTGCCAGCTTCTCTTTAAGGCGGGAGCCCTCCCCCGGGGAGCTGTTTTTT
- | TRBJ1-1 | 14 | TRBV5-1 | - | CASRPRVTETEAFF | TGCGCCAGCAGACCTCGGGTAACGGAGACTGAAGCTTTCTTT
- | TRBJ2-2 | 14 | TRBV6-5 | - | CASSYGGGPGELFF | TGTGCCAGCAGTTACGGGGGGGGGCCCGGGGAGCTGTTTTTT
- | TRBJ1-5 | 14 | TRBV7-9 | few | CASSLEGGYQPQHF | TGTGCCAGCAGCTTAGAGGGGGGGTACCAGCCCCAGCATTTT
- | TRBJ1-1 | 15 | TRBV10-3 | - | CAISDPSGIRTEAFF | TGTGCCATCAGTGACCCCTCAGGGATTAGAACTGAAGCTTTCTTT
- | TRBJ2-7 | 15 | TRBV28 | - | CASRGASGSSYEQYF | TGTGCCAGCCGGGGGGCTAGCGGCTCGTCCTACGAGCAGTACTTC
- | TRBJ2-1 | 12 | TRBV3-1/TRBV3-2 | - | CASSQDSVSIFF | TGTGCCAGCAGCCAAGATAGTGTTAGTATCTTCTTC
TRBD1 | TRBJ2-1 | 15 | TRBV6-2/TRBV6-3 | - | CASSWGQGATYEQFF | TGTGCCAGCAGTTGGGGACAGGGGGCGACCTATGAGCAGTTCTTC
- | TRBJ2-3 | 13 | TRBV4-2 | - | CASSQDFPDTQYF | TGTGCCAGCAGCCAAGATTTCCCGGATACGCAGTATTTT
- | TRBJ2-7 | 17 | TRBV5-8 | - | CASSYRDLWTRSNEQYF | TGTGCCAGCAGCTACAGGGACCTCTGGACTAGATCTAACGAGCAGTACTTC
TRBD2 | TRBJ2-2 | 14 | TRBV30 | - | CAWSGTSWPGELFF | TGTGCCTGGAGTGGGACTAGTTGGCCCGGGGAGCTGTTTTTT
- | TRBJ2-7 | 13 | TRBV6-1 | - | CASSEPGGAEQYF | TGTGCCAGCAGTGAACCAGGAGGGGCCGAGCAGTACTTC
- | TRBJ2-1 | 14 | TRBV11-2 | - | CASSTGLLVSEQFF | TGTGCCAGCAGCACGGGACTCCTAGTGAGTGAGCAGTTCTTC
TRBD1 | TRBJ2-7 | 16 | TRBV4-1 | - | CASSQDGRRGLGEQYF | TGCGCCAGCAGCCAAGATGGCAGAAGGGGGCTTGGCGAGCAGTACTTC
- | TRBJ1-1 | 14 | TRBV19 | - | CASSPRGLHTEAFF | TGTGCCAGTAGTCCGCGTGGACTCCACACTGAAGCTTTCTTT
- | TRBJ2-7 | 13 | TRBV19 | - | CASNPTGAYEQYF | TGTGCCAGTAACCCGACGGGGGCCTACGAGCAGTACTTC
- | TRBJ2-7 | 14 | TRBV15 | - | CATSRGRGASEQYF | TGTGCCACCAGCAGAGGTCGTGGGGCGAGTGAGCAGTACTTC
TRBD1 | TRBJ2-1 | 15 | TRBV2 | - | CASSEEGTGHNEQFF | TGTGCCAGCAGTGAAGAGGGGACAGGTCATAATGAGCAGTTCTTC
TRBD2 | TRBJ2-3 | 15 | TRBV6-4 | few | CASSDTAGGRDTQYF | TGTGCCAGCAGTGACACAGCGGGAGGGCGGGATACGCAGTATTTT
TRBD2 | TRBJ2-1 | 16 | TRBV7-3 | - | CASSLRAGGPRNEQFF | TGTGCCAGCAGCTTAAGGGCGGGAGGGCCAAGGAATGAGCAGTTCTTC
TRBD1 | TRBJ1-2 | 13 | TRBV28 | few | CASRPTGAPGYTF | TGTGCCAGCAGACCCACAGGGGCCCCTGGCTACACCTTC
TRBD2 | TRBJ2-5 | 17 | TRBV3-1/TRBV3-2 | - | CASSQQSGLAEQETQYF | TGTGCCAGCAGCCAACAATCCGGACTAGCGGAACAAGAGACCCAGTACTTC
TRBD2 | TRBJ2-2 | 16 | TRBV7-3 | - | CASSSWTSDYTGELFF | TGTGCCAGCAGCTCATGGACTAGCGATTACACCGGGGAGCTGTTTTTT
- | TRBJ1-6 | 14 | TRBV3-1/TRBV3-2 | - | CASSQVRYNSPLHF | TGTGCCAGCAGCCAAGTACGGTATAATTCACCCCTCCACTTT
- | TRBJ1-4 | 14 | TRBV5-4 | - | CASSLEPGKEKLFF | TGTGCCAGCAGCTTGGAGCCGGGAAAGGAAAAACTGTTTTTT
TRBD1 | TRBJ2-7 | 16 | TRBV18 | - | CASSPPGDRRTYEQYF | TGTGCCAGCTCCCCACCAGGGGACAGGAGAACCTACGAGCAGTACTTC
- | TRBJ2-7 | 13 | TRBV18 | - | CASLRDIGAEQYF | TGTGCCAGCCTCCGGGACATAGGAGCCGAGCAGTACTTC
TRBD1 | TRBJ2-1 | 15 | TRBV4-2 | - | CASSQAGTGGDEQFF | TGTGCCAGCAGCCAAGCCGGGACAGGGGGGGATGAGCAGTTCTTC
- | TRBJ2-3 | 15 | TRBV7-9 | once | CASSSQGVGTDTQYF | TGTGCCAGCAGTTCTCAGGGCGTGGGCACAGATACGCAGTATTTT
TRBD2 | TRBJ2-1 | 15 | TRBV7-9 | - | CASRATSGSYNEQFF | TGTGCCAGCAGGGCGACTAGCGGGAGCTACAATGAGCAGTTCTTC
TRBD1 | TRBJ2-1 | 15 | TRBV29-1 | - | CSVGDRGSRFNEQFF | TGCAGCGTTGGTGACAGGGGATCTCGGTTCAATGAGCAGTTCTTC
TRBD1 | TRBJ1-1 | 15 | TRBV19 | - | CASSILTGVNTEAFF | TGTGCCAGTAGTATCTTGACAGGGGTGAACACTGAAGCTTTCTTT
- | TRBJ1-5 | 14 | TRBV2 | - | CASSEGRGNQPQHF | TGTGCCAGCAGTGAGGGGAGAGGCAATCAGCCCCAGCATTTT
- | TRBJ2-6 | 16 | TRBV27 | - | CATAQGGVTGANVLTF | TGTGCCACCGCTCAAGGGGGGGTAACTGGGGCCAACGTCCTGACTTTC
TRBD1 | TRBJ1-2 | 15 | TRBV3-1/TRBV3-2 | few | CASSQEGTGGGGYTF | TGTGCCAGCAGCCAAGAAGGGACAGGGGGCGGTGGCTACACCTTC
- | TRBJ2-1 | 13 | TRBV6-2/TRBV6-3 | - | CASSYRRYNEQFF | TGTGCCAGCAGTTATAGGAGGTACAATGAGCAGTTCTTC